This passage covers 17 T cell receptor beta chains from one sample sequenced in a study of blood T cell repertoires in COVID-19 (dated by TCRdb to about 2020). Libraries were built with the immunoSEQ multiplex PCR assay. Imported from immuneACCESS, the table was reduced by TCRdb to in-frame sequences with V and J called. These copies leave out some clones; in studies compared against another copy, an unresolved V gene accounts for under half, and the cause of the remainder is not known. The sample includes a few hundred thousand clones, with 80% to 90% observed a single time. Together, the top ten hold approximately 3% of the sample. Sequenced material: PBMCs or T cells enriched from blood (not recorded which). The receptors derive from a woman aged 45-59 years in a cohort exposed to, infected with or recovered from COVID-19 (not recorded which).

The chain employs TRBV5-5 and TRBJ1-4; weak D call: TRBD1 (5 bases). Per germline, CDR1 SGHKS and CDR2 YYEKEE (reference sequence). The CDR3 is 14 residues long. The ends were cut back, 0 bases at V and 8 bases at J, with 11 bases in the middle. DNA for the CDR3: TGTGCCAGCAGCTTGGGGGCAGGGTTGGAAAAACTGTTTTTT. Its translation: CASSLGAGLEKLFF. Based on the CDR3 plus reference TRBV5-5 and TRBJ1-4, the full variable domain is DAGVTQSPTHLIKTRGQQVTLRCSPISGHKSVSWYQQVLGQGPQFIFQYYEKEERGRGNFPDRFSARQFPNYSSELNVNALLLGDSALYLCASSLGAGLEKLFFGSGTQLSVL.

The rearrangement uses TRBV9 and TRBJ1-6, with no clear D. Trimming cost V 3 bases and J 7 bases, with 5 bases left between them. Germline CDR1 SGDLS, CDR2 YYNGEE. The CDR3 is made up of 12 amino acids. Written as DNA, the CDR3 is TGTGCCAGCAGCGGGCGGAATTCACCCCTCCACTTT. Translated: CASSGRNSPLHF. The full variable domain, in which reference TRBV9 and TRBJ1-6 provide the parts outside the CDR3, is DSGVTQTPKHLITATGQRVTLRCSPRSGDLSVYWYQQSLDQGLQFLIQYYNGEERAKGNILERFSAQQFPDLHSELNLSSLELGDSALYFCASSGRNSPLHFGNGTRLTVT.

The chain uses TRBV4-1 and TRBJ1-6; the D gene is possibly TRBD1 (5 bases). The V gene lost 4 bases and the J gene lost 7 bases, with 14 bases spanning the gap. Germline lookup yields CDR1 MGHRA and CDR2 YSYEKL. The CDR3 is 15 residues long. The CDR3 DNA reads TGCGCCAGCAGCCTCCGAAGGGGAGGGAATTCACCCCTCCACTTT. Translated, it gives CASSLRRGGNSPLHF.

J is TRBJ1-4 and V is TRBV5-8; 10 positions agree with TRBD1. Looked up from germline, CDR1 is SGHTS and CDR2 is YDEGEE. CDR3 length equals 16 residues. Trimming removed 3 bases from V and 0 bases from J; junction bases left unmatched: 2. The CDR3 is CASSWGTGATNEKLFF. CDR3 DNA: TGTGCCAGCAGCTGGGGGACAGGGGCAACTAATGAAAAACTGTTTTTT.

The CDR3 region is CASSLEVAGSEETQYF. CDR3 sequence (DNA): TGTGCCAGCAGCTTGGAAGTAGCGGGGTCGGAGGAGACCCAGTACTTC. V usage is TRBV5-4 and J usage is TRBJ2-5; 8 bases agree with TRBD2. CDR1 and CDR2 (germline): SGHNT, YYREEE (reference sequence). With V trimmed by 0 bases and J by 5 bases, 9 bases remained unmatched. The CDR3 consists of 16 residues.

V gene TRBV4-1 combines with J gene TRBJ1-2; D might be TRBD1 (5 bases). Trimming cost V 0 bases and J 0 bases, with 5 bases left between them. Germline V CDR1 and CDR2: MGHRA, YSYEKL. The CDR3 runs 14 residues. The CDR3: CASSQDRANYGYTF. CDR3 sequence (DNA): TGCGCCAGCAGCCAAGACAGGGCTAACTATGGCTACACCTTC.

There are a few counts of this clone. The chain couples TRBV7-2 to TRBJ2-7, with 7 nucleotides matching TRBD2. The CDR3 extends over 13 amino acids. The V gene end was trimmed by 7 bases and the J gene end by 0 bases; junction bases not matched to a gene: 3. Germline V CDR1 and CDR2: SGHTA, FQGNSA. In DNA form, the CDR3 reads TGTGCCAGCACCAGGACTAGCTCCTACGAGCAGTACTTC. Its translation is CASTRTSSYEQYF.

The chain has TRBV4-3 and TRBJ1-5; 7 nucleotides match TRBD1. Germline V CDR1 and CDR2: LGHNA, YSLEER. V shed 4 bases and J 3 bases; nucleotides not matched to a gene: 6. The CDR3 extends over 15 amino acids. CDR3 in amino acids: CASSPEQGINQPQHF. CDR3 sequence (DNA): TGCGCCAGCAGCCCCGAACAGGGGATCAATCAGCCCCAGCATTTT.

The chain couples TRBV7-9 to TRBJ1-1; a weak D match, TRBD1 (5 bases). Trimming stripped 3 bases from V and 14 bases from J, with 13 bases between. Germline V gene lookup returns CDR1 SEHNR and CDR2 FQNEAQ (reference sequence). This CDR3 is 11 amino acids long. This chain's CDR3 is CASSFGGVGFF. CDR3 nucleotides: TGTGCCAGCAGCTTCGGGGGAGTGGGCTTCTTT.

The rearrangement uses TRBV5-1 and TRBJ2-5; 8 nucleotides align to TRBD2. The CDR3 covers 18 residues. J gave up 1 base and V 0 bases, and 11 bases lay outside the gene matches. Germline assignment: CDR1 SGHRS and CDR2 YFSETQ. The CDR3 protein is CASSLGVVASGGQETQYF. In DNA, the CDR3 is TGCGCCAGCAGCTTGGGAGTCGTGGCCAGCGGGGGCCAAGAGACCCAGTACTTC.

A single count supports this clone. The chain combines TRBV11-2 with TRBJ2-2, with 7 nucleotides matching TRBD2. The V and J ends lost 0 bases and 4 bases, in that order; junction bases with no gene match: 2. Looked up from germline, CDR1 is SGHAT and CDR2 is FQNNGV. The CDR3 covers 15 residues. The CDR3 coding sequence is TGTGCCAGCAGCTTAGAGGCTAGCGGCACCGGGGAGCTGTTTTTT. It codes for CASSLEASGTGELFF.

The CDR3 DNA reads as TGTGCCAGCAGCTTATATATCAATCAGCCCCAGCATTTT. Translating gives CASSLYINQPQHF. V usage is TRBV7-2 and J usage is TRBJ1-5, with D hard to call. Germline V CDR1 and CDR2: SGHTA, FQGNSA. CDR3 length: 13 residues. Trimming shortened V by 2 bases and J by 3 bases, and 5 bases separated the two germline ends.

The chain has TRBV9 and TRBJ2-5; D is possibly TRBD1 (6 bases). V was shortened by 4 bases and J by 5 bases, with 18 bases between the two germline ends. The CDR3 is made up of 15 amino acids. Per germline, CDR1 SGDLS and CDR2 YYNGEE. Here the CDR3 reads CASSNGPGVGETQYF. CDR3 sequence (DNA): TGTGCCAGCAGCAATGGGCCAGGGGTGGGGGAGACCCAGTACTTC.

V gene TRBV9 combines with J gene TRBJ2-5, with a possible D match to TRBD2 (5 bases). Trimming removed 7 bases from V and 4 bases from J, with 14 bases in between. The length of the CDR3 is 13 residues. The V gene's germline CDR1 is SGDLS and CDR2 YYNGEE. The CDR3 bases are TGTGCCAGCGGAGGCCCCCGGAGAGAGACCCAGTACTTC. Protein: CASGGPRRETQYF.

The chain joins TRBV9 to TRBJ2-2; 11 positions match TRBD1. Germline assignment: CDR1 SGDLS and CDR2 YYNGEE. Unmatched junction bases numbered 7, after V lost 0 bases and J lost 6 bases. The CDR3 has 17 residues. CDR3 DNA sequence: TGTGCCAGCAGCGTAGTTGTGGGGACAGGGGGTCCCGGGGAGCTGTTTTTT. It specifies CASSVVVGTGGPGELFF.

The genes are TRBV24-1 and TRBJ2-3; 12 bases are shared with TRBD2. The CDR3 is made up of 16 amino acids. Germline lookup yields CDR1 KGHDR and CDR2 SFDVKD. The J segment lost 3 bases and the V segment lost 4 bases, leaving 4 bases of the junction unmatched. CDR3 nucleotide sequence: TGTGCCACCAGTGACTTCACTAGCGGGGGGACAGATACGCAGTATTTT. It is translated as CATSDFTSGGTDTQYF.

A single count supports this clone. This chain connects TRBV7-9 to TRBJ1-6, with 8 bases lining up with TRBD1. Trimming at V came to 7 bases and at J to 7 bases, leaving 9 bases not matched to a gene. Germline lookup yields CDR1 SEHNR and CDR2 FQNEAQ (reference sequence). CDR3 length: 15 residues. In nucleotides, the CDR3 is TGTGCCAGCAACGAACCCGGACAGGGCAATTCACCCCTCCACTTT. Amino acids: CASNEPGQGNSPLHF.